Reported below is one T cell receptor beta chain. The antigen remains unidentified. This record belongs to a study of graft-versus-host responses after intestinal transplantation. General study results and limits: GvH clones surfaced in recipient marrow, some emerging earlier in ileum or blood. Declining HvG levels early post-transplant were linked to peak circulating GvH clone levels.

In germline, CDR1 is MNHEY, CDR2 SVGAGI. V gave up 2 bases and J gave up 6 bases, with 7 bases separating them. This CDR3 is 12 amino acids long. Graft tissue was processed to release intraepithelial and lamina propria lymphocytes. Measured with immunoSEQ multiplex PCR; TCRdb has only the in-frame clones, and not every one. The repertoire includes about 9,600 clones, about 77% of them detected once, and around 20% sits in the top ten. The receptor's source is a human patient who received an intestinal transplant, so some T cells may come from the graft donor. The V and J genes are TRBV6-5 and TRBJ1-1; D gene uncertain. This specimen was ileum tissue, taken 450 to 480 days after intestinal transplantation. Here the CDR3 DNA reads TGTGCCAGCAGTTACACCGGGGCTGAAGCTTTCTTT. Protein product: CASSYTGAEAFF.